The next 20 T cell receptor beta chains were all read from a single sample in a study of T cell responses to AZD1222 COVID-19 vaccine. Here immunoSEQ multiplex PCR was the method, and the copy in TCRdb shows in-frame clones only, minus some. The data contain 120,000 or so clones, around 89% of them seen just once; the ten biggest clones take up around 1.5%. Sequenced material: peripheral blood, taken on day 0 of AZD1222 vaccination. Source of these receptors: an adult in good health.

The gene calls are TRBV19 and TRBJ1-1, with TRBD1 as a possible D gene (6 bases). V lost 7 bases to trimming and J lost 5 bases, with 17 bases between them. The CDR3 has 14 residues. Looked up from germline, CDR1 is LNHDA and CDR2 is SQIVND (reference sequence). CDR3 loop: CASMYNRVGTEAFF. The CDR3 DNA is TGTGCCAGTATGTATAACAGGGTTGGGACTGAAGCTTTCTTT. The full variable domain, its missing parts supplied by reference TRBV19 and TRBJ1-1, is DGGITQSPKYLFRKEGQNVTLSCEQNLNHDAMYWYRQDPGQGLRLIYYSQIVNDFQKGDIAEGYSVSREKKESFPLTVTSAQKNPTAFYLCASMYNRVGTEAFFGQGTRLTVV.

The chain couples TRBV6-5 to TRBJ1-1, with 7 bases identical to TRBD1. The CDR3 is made up of 15 amino acids. In germline, CDR1 is MNHEY, CDR2 SVGAGI. Unmatched junction bases numbered 12, after V lost 6 bases and J lost 5 bases. In DNA form, the CDR3 reads TGTGCCAGCAGCCGGACAGGTAGGATAGGAACTGAAGCTTTCTTT. Encoded protein: CASSRTGRIGTEAFF.

This clone was observed once. V and J are TRBV9 and TRBJ2-1; D unresolved. Germline CDR1 and CDR2: SGDLS and YYNGEE. V lost 0 bases and J 7 bases, leaving 11 bases between the germline ends. This CDR3 has 14 amino acids. In DNA form, the CDR3 reads TGTGCCAGCAGCGTAGACGGTCAGACGAATGAGCAGTTCTTC. This sequence encodes CASSVDGQTNEQFF.

This rearrangement joins TRBV10-1 to TRBJ2-7, with a possible D match to TRBD1 (5 bases). CDR1 WNHNN and CDR2 SYGVQD come from the germline V gene (reference sequence). The CDR3 spans 14 residues. The V end lost 3 bases, the J end lost 7 bases, and 16 bases lay between the germline ends. The CDR3: CASSEGQGIREQYF. For the CDR3, the DNA is TGCGCCAGCAGTGAAGGTCAGGGAATTCGTGAGCAGTACTTC.

This chain links TRBV15 with TRBJ1-5; D remains unclear. The CDR3 is 14 residues long. The V gene's germline CDR1 is LNHNV and CDR2 YYDKDF (reference sequence). V gave up 0 bases and J gave up 6 bases, with 9 bases separating them. The CDR3 nucleotides are TGTGCCACCAGCAGAGATCTGGAGTTTCAGCCCCAGCATTTT. Protein: CATSRDLEFQPQHF.

Only one count was recorded for this clone. This rearrangement joins TRBV5-6 to TRBJ2-5; the match to TRBD2 covers 12 bases. Germline values: CDR1 SGHDT, CDR2 YYEEEE. This CDR3 has 15 residues. Trimming at V came to 4 bases and at J to 5 bases, leaving 6 bases not matched to a gene. The CDR3 DNA sequence: TGTGCCAGCAGCCTAGCGGGAGGGGCTTATGAGACCCAGTACTTC. This translates into CASSLAGGAYETQYF. Supplemented by reference TRBV5-6 and TRBJ2-5, the full variable domain reads DAGVTQSPTHLIKTRGQQVTLRCSPKSGHDTVSWYQQALGQGPQFIFQYYEEEERQRGNFPDRFSGHQFPNYSSELNVNALLLGDSALYLCASSLAGGAYETQYFGPGTRLLVL.

The chain links TRBV16 to TRBJ1-5, with D unresolved. The germline CDR1 and CDR2 sequences are KGHSY and FQNENV. The V end was cut by 1 base, the J end by 1 base, with 17 bases between. The CDR3 is made up of 18 amino acids. The CDR3 sequence is CASSQYTSLTESNQPQHF. DNA of the CDR3: TGTGCCAGCAGCCAATACACCTCCTTAACAGAGAGCAATCAGCCCCAGCATTTT. The variable domain in full, completed from reference TRBV16 and TRBJ1-5, reads GEEVAQTPKHLVRGEGQKAKLYCAPIKGHSYVFWYQQVLKNEFKFLISFQNENVFDETGMPKERFSAKCLPNSPCSLEIQATKLEDSAVYFCASSQYTSLTESNQPQHFGDGTRLSIL.

The chain recombines TRBV2 with TRBJ1-2, with TRBD1 matching over 7 bases. The junction had 0 bases not matched to a gene; V was cut back by 1 base and J by 4 bases. Germline CDR1 reads SNHLY; CDR2 reads FYNNEI. This CDR3 spans 13 amino acids. The CDR3, as DNA: TGTGCCAGCAGTGAAGGACAGGGCTATGGCTACACCTTC. Its translation: CASSEGQGYGYTF.

The chain joins TRBV27 to TRBJ2-7; 7 positions agree with TRBD1. V shed 3 bases and J 3 bases; nucleotides not matched to a gene: 5. This CDR3 contains 14 residues. Germline CDR1 is MNHEY and CDR2 is SMNVEV (reference sequence). The CDR3 coding sequence is TGTGCCAGCAGTTTCAGGGGGTGGGGCTACGAGCAGTACTTC. This codes for CASSFRGWGYEQYF.

The V gene is TRBV5-1, the J gene TRBJ1-1; unclear D gene. Germline CDR1 SGHRS, CDR2 YFSETQ. The CDR3 consists of 13 residues. V shed 0 bases and J shed 3 bases, with 6 bases lying between them. The CDR3 sequence: CASSLEFYTEAFF. Here the CDR3 DNA reads TGCGCCAGCAGCTTGGAGTTTTACACTGAAGCTTTCTTT.

The chain combines TRBV25-1 with TRBJ2-7; 13 nucleotides line up with TRBD2. V lost 8 bases to trimming and J lost 0 bases; unmatched junction nucleotides: 10. This CDR3 region has 17 residues. CDR1 and CDR2 from the germline V gene are MGHDK and SYGVNS. CDR3 region: CASGPGLAGRSSYEQYF. DNA for the CDR3: TGTGCCAGCGGTCCGGGACTAGCGGGACGGAGCTCCTACGAGCAGTACTTC.

CDR3 in DNA: TGTGCCAGCAGCTTCGGACAGGACTACAATGAGCAGTTCTTC. Amino acids: CASSFGQDYNEQFF. V and J are TRBV7-2 and TRBJ2-1; 7 bases fit TRBD1. V was clipped by 3 bases and J by 3 bases; unmatched bases: 2. CDR1 is SGHTA, CDR2 FQGNSA, per germline. The CDR3 totals 14 residues.

The chain employs TRBV9 and TRBJ1-4; D call uncertain. Germline V gene data show CDR1 as SGDLS and CDR2 as YYNGEE. CDR3 length: 15 amino acids. Between the trimmed V and J ends, which lost 0 bases and 2 bases, there was a span of 8 bases. The CDR3 coding sequence is TGTGCCAGCAGCGTAGGTGGAGGGACTAATGAAAAACTGTTTTTT. Its protein is CASSVGGGTNEKLFF.

V is TRBV28 and J is TRBJ2-3; tentatively, D is TRBD2 (5 bases). CDR3 length equals 16 residues. The V end was cut by 5 bases, the J end by 0 bases, with 15 bases between. Germline V gene sequence: CDR1 MDHEN, CDR2 SYDVKM. CDR3 sequence: CASSPSGPFSTDTQYF. DNA of the CDR3: TGTGCCAGCAGTCCAAGCGGACCCTTTAGCACAGATACGCAGTATTTT. The full variable domain, completed using reference TRBV28 and TRBJ2-3, is DVKVTQSSRYLVKRTGEKVFLECVQDMDHENMFWYRQDPGLGLRLIYFSYDVKMKEKGDIPEGYSVSREKKERFSLILESASTNQTSMYLCASSPSGPFSTDTQYFGPGTRLTVL.

The chain uses TRBV7-9 and TRBJ2-7; 9 bases match TRBD1. Germline V lookup: CDR1 SEHNR, CDR2 FQNEAQ (reference sequence). There are 14 residues in the CDR3. Germline trimming cut 5 bases from V and 2 bases from J; bases unmatched to any gene: 4. The CDR3 nucleotides read TGTGCCAGCAGCCCCCGACAGGGGGCCTACGAGCAGTACTTC. It is translated as CASSPRQGAYEQYF.

V is TRBV4-3 and J is TRBJ2-2, with 7 positions matching TRBD1. This CDR3 has 16 residues. Germline V lookup: CDR1 LGHNA, CDR2 YSLEER. V was clipped by 1 base and J by 6 bases; unmatched bases: 8. Written as DNA, the CDR3 is TGCGCCAGCAGCCAAGTGGCGACAGGGAAGGCCGGGGAGCTGTTTTTT. This sequence encodes CASSQVATGKAGELFF.

The chain has TRBV27 and TRBJ2-2; D perhaps matches TRBD2 (6 bases). Trimming removed 1 base at V and 0 bases at J, with 6 bases between. The germline V gene encodes CDR1 MNHEY and CDR2 SMNVEV (reference sequence). The CDR3 contains 15 residues. In DNA, the CDR3 is TGTGCCAGCAGTTTATGGACTACGAACACCGGGGAGCTGTTTTTT. It is translated as CASSLWTTNTGELFF.

This chain joins TRBV30 and TRBJ1-5, with 8 bases lining up with TRBD1. V lost 5 bases to trimming and J lost 6 bases; unmatched junction nucleotides: 9. The CDR3 runs to 14 residues. CDR1 and CDR2 (germline): GTSNPN, SVGIG (reference sequence). This chain's CDR3 is CAWSGQGYGQPQHF. DNA for the CDR3: TGTGCCTGGTCCGGACAGGGCTACGGTCAGCCCCAGCATTTT. Looking up the rest from reference TRBV30 and TRBJ1-5 gives the full variable domain: SQTIHQWPATLVQPVGSPLSLECTVEGTSNPNLYWYRQAAGRGLQLLFYSVGIGQISSEVPQNLSASRPQDRQFILSSKKLLLSDSGFYLCAWSGQGYGQPQHFGDGTRLSIL.

The chain joins TRBV29-1 to TRBJ1-2; possibly TRBD1 for D (5 bases). Trimming removed 4 bases from V and 6 bases from J, with 6 bases in between. The germline gives CDR1 SQVTM, CDR2 ANQGSEA. The CDR3 spans 10 residues. The CDR3 nucleotides read TGCAGCGTTGCAGGGAATGGCTACACCTTC. Translating gives CSVAGNGYTF.

This clone was seen a single time. An end of the junction does not agree with germline; a read error may underlie this. CDR3 in DNA: TGCGCCAGCAGCCAAGCGGCCTACGATGAGCAGTTCTTC. Amino acids: CASSQAAYDEQFF. The chain combines TRBV4-1 with TRBJ2-1; D not resolved. The germline V gene encodes CDR1 MGHRA and CDR2 YSYEKL. The CDR3 has 13 residues.